The entry below gives a single T cell receptor beta chain sequence along with its context. Per germline, CDR1 MGHRA and CDR2 YSYEKL. This CDR3 comprises 14 residues. Trimming took off 4 bases at V and 3 bases at J, with 11 bases between the two ends. Authors' analysis steps: Amplifying reference gene primers gave estimates of nucleated cell counts. Clones were read by immunoSEQ multiplex PCR, and TCRdb kept only the in-frame ones, dropping some. From that table come the V and J calls and clone size; the DNA was used to work out D and trimming. This sample has under 350,000 clones, with approximately 83% found just once. These data originate in a study of blood T cell repertoires in COVID-19. Overall study: The samples span acute and convalescent COVID-19 from the United States, Italy and Spain. T cells, B-cell-depleted T cells, or PBMCs provided the cDNA or gDNA that served as material.

This chain connects TRBV4-1 to TRBJ2-3; tentatively, D is TRBD2 (5 bases). Source material: peripheral blood. The receptor was isolated from a woman between 45 and 65 years old who had recovered from COVID-19. Here the CDR3 reads CASSPRRWTDTQYF. Written as DNA, the CDR3 is TGCGCCAGCAGCCCCCGGAGGTGGACAGATACGCAGTATTTT.